These T cell receptor beta chains were read from a single sample in a study of radiation and T cells in renal cell carcinoma. Clones were read by immunoSEQ multiplex PCR, and TCRdb kept only the in-frame ones, dropping some. The sample includes roughly 120,000 clones, around 83% seen only once; the top ten take around 3%. Sequenced here: blood, sampled from a patient whose treatment included radiotherapy and nephrectomy. Receptors were obtained from a woman aged 60-75 years with renal cell carcinoma. Each CDR3 is given with its conserved first and last residue. D genes are given only for firm matches. Size is stated for part of the rows, as once, few or many counts, or as a class when the clone is expanded.

cdr3_length	clone_size	v_call	d_call	j_call	cdr3_aa	cdr3_nt
15	once	TRBV6-6	TRBD2	TRBJ2-7	CASSRPGLAGVEQYF	TGTGCCAGCAGTAGGCCGGGACTAGCGGGAGTCGAGCAGTACTTC
15	NA	TRBV27	NA	TRBJ2-1	CASKWRGQEGNEQFF	TGTGCCAGCAAGTGGCGAGGCCAGGAAGGCAATGAGCAGTTCTTC
15	NA	TRBV27	NA	TRBJ1-5	CASSPSTDSSQPQHF	TGTGCCAGCAGTCCCTCCACGGATAGCAGTCAGCCCCAGCATTTT
15	few	TRBV6-6	TRBD1	TRBJ1-1	CASSYSSGGGTEAFF	TGTGCCAGCAGTTACTCCTCAGGGGGGGGGACTGAAGCTTTCTTT
14	NA	TRBV2	TRBD1	TRBJ2-3	CASRSRQGRDTQYF	TGTGCCAGCAGATCAAGACAGGGGCGGGATACGCAGTATTTT
12	few	TRBV2	NA	TRBJ1-4	CASRTAVEKLFF	TGTGCCAGCCGGACGGCCGTTGAAAAACTGTTTTTT
14	NA	TRBV7-3	NA	TRBJ1-2	CASSLDGGYYGYTF	TGTGCCAGCAGCTTAGATGGGGGCTACTATGGCTACACCTTC
13	NA	TRBV29-1	NA	TRBJ1-2	CSVRKQGNYGYTF	TGCAGCGTTCGTAAACAGGGTAACTATGGCTACACCTTC
12	NA	TRBV7-2	NA	TRBJ2-1	CASSLWGDEQFF	TGTGCCAGCAGCTTATGGGGGGATGAGCAGTTCTTC
14	NA	TRBV5-1	TRBD1	TRBJ1-2	CASSLTGSNYGYTF	TGTGCCAGCAGCTTGACAGGGTCTAACTATGGCTACACCTTC
15	NA	TRBV11-2	TRBD2	TRBJ2-5	CASSLEVGLAGTQYF	TGTGCCAGCAGCTTAGAGGTGGGACTAGCGGGGACCCAGTACTTC
12	NA	TRBV10-3	NA	TRBJ1-2	CATNGGDYGYTF	TGTGCCACTAACGGGGGGGACTATGGCTACACCTTC
14	NA	TRBV6-1	NA	TRBJ2-5	CASREVGSRETQYF	TGTGCCAGCAGAGAAGTGGGATCAAGGGAGACCCAGTACTTC
14	NA	TRBV5-1	TRBD1	TRBJ1-6	CASSGQGANSPLHF	TGCGCCAGCTCGGGACAGGGTGCTAATTCACCCCTCCACTTT
12	once	TRBV11-2	NA	TRBJ1-1	CASSQQGAEAFF	TGTGCCAGCAGCCAGCAGGGCGCTGAAGCTTTCTTT
19	NA	TRBV6-1	NA	TRBJ1-3	CASSENDVGFFSSGNTIYF	TGTGCCAGCAGTGAAAATGACGTTGGGTTCTTTAGCTCTGGAAACACCATATATTTT
15	NA	TRBV6-6	NA	TRBJ2-5	CASSSTTLGQETQYF	TGTGCCAGCAGTTCGACGACACTCGGGCAAGAGACCCAGTACTTC
17	NA	TRBV5-6	NA	TRBJ2-3	CASSWGSGLGGTDTQYF	TGTGCCAGCAGCTGGGGTAGTGGGTTGGGGGGCACAGATACGCAGTATTTT
16	NA	TRBV4-3	NA	TRBJ1-1	CASSQDIRQGNTEAFF	TGCGCCAGCAGCCAAGATATAAGGCAGGGAAACACTGAAGCTTTCTTT
12	NA	TRBV9	NA	TRBJ2-3	CASGTLEGTQYF	TGTGCCAGTGGGACGCTGGAGGGTACGCAGTATTTT
15	few	TRBV4-1	TRBD2	TRBJ2-7	CASSPRGAGGYEQYF	TGCGCCAGCAGCCCCCGCGGCGCGGGGGGCTACGAGCAGTACTTC
16	NA	TRBV28	TRBD1	TRBJ1-6	CASSTPTGGYNSPLHF	TGTGCCAGCAGTACCCCGACAGGGGGCTATAATTCACCCCTCCACTTT
14	NA	TRBV11-3	NA	TRBJ1-1	CASSRGRANTEAFF	TGTGCCAGCAGCCGAGGCAGGGCGAACACTGAAGCTTTCTTT
13	NA	TRBV7-6	NA	TRBJ2-7	CASSLGEPYEQYF	TGTGCCAGCAGCCTGGGGGAACCCTACGAGCAGTACTTC
18	NA	TRBV7-9	TRBD1	TRBJ2-3	CASSLNWDRSRSTDTQYF	TGTGCCAGCAGCTTAAATTGGGACAGGAGCCGAAGCACAGATACGCAGTATTTT
14	NA	TRBV2	NA	TRBJ2-1	CASSGAGAWDEQFF	TGTGCCAGCAGTGGGGCGGGGGCCTGGGATGAGCAGTTCTTC